These 29 T cell receptor beta chains were all obtained from the same sample, sequenced in a study of T cell repertoires in cytomegalovirus infection. These receptors are not linked to any known antigen. TCRdb recomputed calls from the reads with MiXCR, one row per CDR3 protein. Found here are under 120,000 distinct CDR3 sequences, 35% to 50% of them singletons; the top ten hold roughly 70%. The material sequenced was CD8+ T cells from cultured PBMCs, taken from culture after CMV antigen stimulation. The receptor set was obtained from a human donor in good health (CMV status not recorded). Some clones in this sample may be carry-over from other donors' samples.

The chain is built from TRBV12-3 or TRBV12-4 and TRBJ1-1; no reliable D call. V was shortened by 4 bases and J by 8 bases, with 11 bases between the two germline ends. This CDR3 is built from 12 residues. This chain's CDR3 is CASSSSLGEAFF. The CDR3 coding sequence is TGTGCCAGCAGTTCGTCCCTGGGCGAAGCTTTCTTT.

This clonotype has more than one count but fewer than ten. This chain links TRBV25-1 with TRBJ2-1; D gene ambiguous. Germline lookup yields CDR1 MGHDK and CDR2 SYGVNS. The CDR3 is 12 amino acids. V shed 4 bases and J shed 8 bases, with 9 bases lying between them. The CDR3, as DNA: TGTGCCAGCAGTGTTCGCTTGGATGAGCAGTTCTTC. Its protein is CASSVRLDEQFF.

This clonotype was found a few times. The chain has TRBV7-3 and TRBJ2-3, with D possibly being TRBD1 or TRBD2 (5 bases each). V gave up 0 bases and J gave up 2 bases, with 9 bases separating them. Germline V gives CDR1 SGHTA, CDR2 FQGTGA. The CDR3 totals 15 residues. The chain's CDR3 is CASSLTGAYTDTQYF. CDR3 sequence (DNA): TGTGCCAGCAGCTTAACCGGGGCCTACACAGATACGCAGTATTTT.

There are a few counts of this clonotype. The V call is TRBV20-1, the J call TRBJ2-7; tentatively, D is TRBD1 (6 bases). In germline, CDR1 is DFQATT, CDR2 SNEGSKA (reference sequence). V was pared by 6 bases and J by 0 bases, with 15 bases between. CDR3 length: 14 residues. The DNA of the CDR3 is TGCAGTGCACCGGACAGTGTGAGCTCCTACGAGCAGTACTTC. It is translated as CSAPDSVSSYEQYF.

The chain recombines TRBV11-2 with TRBJ2-1; TRBD2 agrees at 8 bases. V was pared by 3 bases and J by 6 bases, with 7 bases of the junction left unmatched. The CDR3 sequence is 15 residues long. The germline V gene encodes CDR1 SGHAT and CDR2 FQNNGV. The CDR3 reads CASSFSGAASNEQFF. In DNA form, the CDR3 reads TGTGCCAGCAGCTTTAGCGGGGCTGCAAGCAATGAGCAGTTCTTC.

This clonotype occurred a few times. The chain joins TRBV7-2 to TRBJ2-1; D ambiguous. CDR1 is SGHTA and CDR2 is FQGNSA in the germline V gene. Trimming shortened V by 2 bases and J by 3 bases, and 5 bases separated the two germline ends. The CDR3 totals 13 residues. This CDR3 is CASSLYSYNEQFF. The DNA for the CDR3 is TGTGCCAGCAGCTTATACAGCTACAATGAGCAGTTCTTC.

This clonotype was detected only a few times. The chain has TRBV7-7 and TRBJ2-1; D is uncertain. This CDR3 has 14 amino acids. Germline V gives CDR1 SSHAT, CDR2 FNYEAQ (reference sequence). The V and J ends lost 5 bases and 0 bases respectively, with 8 bases between them. Written as DNA, the CDR3 is TGTGCCAGCAGCCCCGTAGTCTCCTACAATGAGCAGTTCTTC. Protein: CASSPVVSYNEQFF.

Ten or more counts support this clonotype. The chain couples TRBV2 to TRBJ1-2; 7 nucleotides agree with TRBD1. Unmatched junction bases numbered 2, after V lost 3 bases and J lost 4 bases. The CDR3 has 13 amino acids. Germline CDR1 and CDR2: SNHLY and FYNNEI. CDR3 DNA: TGTGCCAGCAGTGACGACAGGGTCTATGGCTACACCTTC. Translated: CASSDDRVYGYTF.

This clonotype showed up just a few times. The chain employs TRBV7-9 and TRBJ2-7; D may be TRBD2 (5 bases). The V and J ends lost 1 base and 4 bases respectively, with 8 bases between them. There are 13 residues in the CDR3. Germline CDR1 and CDR2: SEHNR and FQNEAQ (reference sequence). CDR3 sequence reads: CASSLVAGYEQYF. CDR3 in DNA: TGTGCCAGCAGCTTAGTTGCGGGTTACGAGCAGTACTTC.

The chain carries TRBV6-2 or TRBV6-3 and TRBJ2-5; D not resolved. Deletions cut 5 bases from V and 2 bases from J, with 24 bases between. Germline V gives CDR1 MNHEY, CDR2 SVGEGT. The CDR3 totals 18 residues. Here the CDR3 reads CASSGLRTGRLGQETQYF. The CDR3 nucleotides read TGTGCCAGCAGTGGGCTAAGGACGGGTAGACTGGGTCAAGAGACCCAGTACTTC.

This clonotype was counted ten times or more. The CDR3 reads CASSLAMEDTIYF. For the CDR3, the DNA is TGCGCCAGCAGCTTGGCCATGGAGGACACCATATATTTT. This rearrangement joins TRBV5-1 to TRBJ1-3; D ambiguous. Trimming pared 0 bases from V and 8 bases from J, leaving 9 bases between. This CDR3 is built from 13 residues. The germline V gene encodes CDR1 SGHRS and CDR2 YFSETQ.

The chain recombines TRBV11-2 with TRBJ2-1; 8 bases align to TRBD1. The CDR3 is made up of 15 amino acids. V gave up 5 bases and J gave up 6 bases; unmatched junction bases: 9. Germline lookup yields CDR1 SGHAT and CDR2 FQNNGV. Here the CDR3 reads CASSGWTGSGNEQFF. The CDR3 region has the DNA TGTGCCAGCAGCGGCTGGACAGGGTCGGGCAATGAGCAGTTCTTC.

Concerning this clonotype: A much larger clone is a single base away; this may be a read error. The V call is TRBV4-1, the J call TRBJ2-7, with 9 bases lining up with TRBD1. V shed 5 bases and J 2 bases; nucleotides not matched to a gene: 7. The germline gives CDR1 MGHRA, CDR2 YSYEKL. This CDR3 spans 15 amino acids. The CDR3 loop is CASSYDRTGAYEQYF. In DNA form, the CDR3 reads TGCGCCAGCAGCTATGACAGGACAGGGGCCTACGAGCAGTACTTC.

The V and J genes are TRBV7-2 and TRBJ2-1, with TRBD1 matching 7 bases. Germline loops: CDR1 SGHTA, CDR2 FQGNSA. The J segment lost 0 bases and the V segment lost 5 bases, leaving 4 bases of the junction unmatched. The CDR3 length is 15 residues. Here the CDR3 reads CASSQTGSSYNEQFF. The CDR3 DNA reads as TGTGCCAGCAGCCAGACAGGGAGCTCCTACAATGAGCAGTTCTTC. Full variable domain (missing parts from reference TRBV7-2 and TRBJ2-1): GAGVSQSPSNKVTEKGKDVELRCDPISGHTALYWYRQSLGQGLEFLIYFQGNSAPDKSGLPSDRFSAERTGGSVSTLTIQRTQQEDSAVYLCASSQTGSSYNEQFFGPGTRLTVL.

This clonotype was observed at least ten times. The V and J genes are TRBV6-1 and TRBJ2-2, with D possibly being TRBD2 (5 bases). V was cut by 8 bases and J by 3 bases, with 10 bases left in between. The CDR3 length is 13 residues. Germline V gene data show CDR1 as MNHNS and CDR2 as SASEGT. In DNA form, the CDR3 reads TGTGCCAGCCGTTGGGGAGACACCGGGGAGCTGTTTTTT. This codes for CASRWGDTGELFF.

The chain recombines TRBV20-1 with TRBJ2-7; 7 nucleotides match TRBD1. Germline values: CDR1 DFQATT, CDR2 SNEGSKA (reference sequence). J lost 2 bases, V lost 6 bases, and 7 bases had no gene match. The CDR3 is made up of 13 amino acids. The CDR3 DNA reads TGCAGTGCCCCCGAGGGGGCGGCCTACGAGCAGTACTTC. Amino acid sequence: CSAPEGAAYEQYF.

The CDR3 here is CASSPTGNEQFF. The CDR3 DNA reads TGTGCCAGCAGCCCGACAGGGAATGAGCAGTTCTTC. The gene calls are TRBV14 and TRBJ2-1, with 7 positions matching TRBD1. CDR1 is SGHDN and CDR2 is FVKESK in the germline V gene. This CDR3 is 12 amino acids long. J lost 7 bases, V lost 4 bases, and 1 base had no gene match.

This clonotype was observed many times. The CDR3 is CASRLIDDMNTEAFF. The CDR3 DNA is TGTGCCAGCAGGCTCATAGACGACATGAACACTGAAGCTTTCTTT. The chain has TRBV11-2 and TRBJ1-1; D is unresolved. The germline V gene encodes CDR1 SGHAT and CDR2 FQNNGV. The ends were cut back, 6 bases at V and 0 bases at J, with 14 bases in the middle. The CDR3 has 15 residues.

The chain has TRBV7-6 and TRBJ2-1; no firm D call. This CDR3 region has 16 residues. Trimming stripped 1 base from V and 5 bases from J, with 15 bases between. Germline CDR1 is SGHVS and CDR2 is FNYEAQ. CDR3 region: CASSLGLAFYNNEQFF. CDR3 DNA: TGTGCCAGCAGCTTAGGGCTCGCTTTTTATAACAATGAGCAGTTCTTC.

This rearrangement joins TRBV27 to TRBJ1-6; 10 bases match TRBD1. This CDR3 is 15 amino acids long. The junction had 9 bases not matched to a gene; V was cut back by 6 bases and J by 10 bases. Germline CDR1 MNHEY, CDR2 SMNVEV (reference sequence). The CDR3 reads CASRPGQGYGSPLHF. CDR3 DNA: TGTGCCAGCAGGCCGGGACAGGGGTATGGGTCACCCCTCCACTTT.

This clonotype appeared many times. This chain uses TRBV28 with TRBJ1-6; tentative D call: TRBD1 (6 bases). CDR1 is MDHEN and CDR2 is SYDVKM in the germline V gene. V lost 5 bases, J lost 4 bases, and 12 bases lay in between. This CDR3 comprises 15 residues. The CDR3 spells CASSPSQGYNSPLHF. CDR3 coding DNA: TGTGCCAGCAGTCCTAGCCAGGGGTATAATTCACCCCTCCACTTT.

This clonotype appeared a few times. V is TRBV5-6 and J is TRBJ1-2; TRBD1 agrees at 9 bases. V lost 3 bases to trimming and J lost 3 bases; unmatched junction nucleotides: 12. The germline CDR1 and CDR2 sequences are SGHDT and YYEEEE. The length of the CDR3 is 17 residues. In DNA, the CDR3 is TGTGCCAGCAGCTACCGACAGGGGGGTCGAGTGGACTATGGCTACACCTTC. This sequence encodes CASSYRQGGRVDYGYTF.

This sequence joins TRBV5-1 and TRBJ1-1; D ambiguous. Trimming shortened V by 4 bases and J by 7 bases, and 17 bases separated the two germline ends. The CDR3 spans 14 residues. CDR1 SGHRS and CDR2 YFSETQ come from the germline V gene. The CDR3 region has the DNA TGCGCCAGCAGCCCCGAGGACGGCGGCCTTGAAGCTTTCTTT. Protein product: CASSPEDGGLEAFF.

This clonotype has more than one count but fewer than ten. CDR3 sequence (DNA): TGTGCCAGCAGCCAGGGGCTACCGGCTTTCTTT. Its translation is CASSQGLPAFF. V and J are TRBV12-3 or TRBV12-4 and TRBJ1-1; D possibly corresponds to TRBD1 (6 bases). V was cut by 6 bases and J by 11 bases, with 13 bases left in between. The CDR3 has 11 residues.

In this sample, this clonotype turned up once. The chain is built from TRBV20-1 and TRBJ1-1, with D uncertain. Trimming removed 4 bases at V and 2 bases at J, with 11 bases between. The CDR3 length is 13 residues. Germline CDR1 reads DFQATT; CDR2 reads SNEGSKA (reference sequence). CDR3 in amino acids: CSATSYLNTEAFF. DNA of the CDR3: TGCAGTGCTACTTCGTATCTAAACACTGAAGCTTTCTTT.

This clonotype has ten or more counts. The chain recombines TRBV6-1 with TRBJ1-4; no reliable D call. This CDR3 is built from 17 residues. V dropped 0 bases and J dropped 5 bases, with 16 bases sitting between them. CDR1 MNHNS and CDR2 SASEGT come from the germline V gene. DNA of the CDR3: TGTGCCAGCAGTGAAGCGAGGTCCGGCAGGAGCAATGAAAAACTGTTTTTT. This encodes CASSEARSGRSNEKLFF.

The rearrangement links TRBV6-5 to TRBJ2-5, with D uncertain. The length of the CDR3 is 13 residues. Germline V gene data show CDR1 as MNHEY and CDR2 as SVGAGI. Trimming shortened V by 8 bases and J by 5 bases, and 15 bases separated the two germline ends. The CDR3 here is CASSPVRPETQYF. CDR3 coding DNA: TGTGCCAGCTCCCCGGTCCGGCCTGAGACCCAGTACTTC.

This clonotype was found many times. The genes are TRBV27 and TRBJ2-7; 9 nucleotides agree with TRBD2. The CDR3 length is 14 residues. Germline V gene data show CDR1 as MNHEY and CDR2 as SMNVEV (reference sequence). J lost 2 bases, V lost 6 bases, and 5 bases had no gene match. The CDR3 bases are TGTGCCAGCAGCTACGCTAGCGGGGCCTACGAGCAGTACTTC. Its protein product is CASSYASGAYEQYF.

The V call is TRBV5-5, the J call TRBJ2-4; D is unclear. V was clipped by 0 bases and J by 1 base, with 17 bases between them. Germline-derived CDR1 and CDR2 are SGHKS and YYEKEE (reference sequence). This CDR3 is 18 amino acids long. The DNA for the CDR3 is TGTGCCAGCAGCTTGGCCGACGTGGGCGAAACGGCCAAAAACATTCAGTACTTC. This codes for CASSLADVGETAKNIQYF.